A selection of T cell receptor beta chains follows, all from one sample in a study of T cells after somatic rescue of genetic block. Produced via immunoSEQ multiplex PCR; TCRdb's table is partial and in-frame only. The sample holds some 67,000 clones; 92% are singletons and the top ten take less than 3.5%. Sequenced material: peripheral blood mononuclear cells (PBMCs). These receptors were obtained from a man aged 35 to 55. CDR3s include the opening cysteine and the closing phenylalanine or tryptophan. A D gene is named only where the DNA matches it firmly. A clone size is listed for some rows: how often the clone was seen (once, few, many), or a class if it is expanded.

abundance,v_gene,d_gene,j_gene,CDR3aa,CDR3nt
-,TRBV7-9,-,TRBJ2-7,CASSLGAASYEQYF,TGTGCCAGCAGCTTAGGGGCAGCGAGCTACGAGCAGTACTTC
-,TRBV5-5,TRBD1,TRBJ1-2,CASRRGQGAGGYTF,TGTGCCAGCAGAAGGGGACAGGGGGCAGGTGGCTACACCTTC
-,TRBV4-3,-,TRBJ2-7,CASSQDQGWSEQYF,TGCGCCAGCAGCCAAGACCAGGGTTGGAGCGAGCAGTACTTC
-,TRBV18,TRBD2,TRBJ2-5,CASSLGAGPITRETQYF,TGTGCCAGCTCACTTGGAGCGGGACCAATAACCAGGGAGACCCAGTACTTC
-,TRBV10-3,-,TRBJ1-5,CATREEGQPQHF,TGTGCCACGAGGGAGGAGGGTCAGCCCCAGCATTTT
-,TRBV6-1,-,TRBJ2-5,CASCRGPQETQYF,TGTGCCAGCTGCAGGGGCCCCCAAGAGACCCAGTACTTC
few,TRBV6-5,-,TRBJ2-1,CASSRQGWEQFF,TGTGCCAGCAGTAGGCAGGGGTGGGAGCAGTTCTTC
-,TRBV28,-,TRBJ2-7,CASRDGVSPYEQYF,TGTGCCAGCAGGGACGGGGTGAGTCCCTACGAGCAGTACTTC
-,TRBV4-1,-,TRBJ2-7,CASSPLTGQQEYF,TGCGCCAGCAGCCCCCTTACGGGACAACAAGAATACTTC
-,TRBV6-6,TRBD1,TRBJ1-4,CASSQRQGANEKLFF,TGTGCCAGCAGCCAGCGACAGGGAGCTAATGAAAAACTGTTTTTT
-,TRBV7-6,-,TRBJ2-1,CASSLSVQGRDEQFF,TGTGCCAGCAGCTTAAGTGTCCAGGGTAGGGATGAGCAGTTCTTC
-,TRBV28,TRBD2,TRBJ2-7,CASSWGLAASYEQYF,TGTGCCAGCAGCTGGGGACTAGCGGCCTCCTACGAGCAGTACTTC
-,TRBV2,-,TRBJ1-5,CASSEGQYSNQPQHF,TGTGCCAGCAGTGAAGGACAGTATAGCAATCAGCCCCAGCATTTT
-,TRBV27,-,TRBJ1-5,CASSLLGVSNQPQHF,TGTGCCAGCAGTTTGCTCGGGGTTAGCAATCAGCCCCAGCATTTT